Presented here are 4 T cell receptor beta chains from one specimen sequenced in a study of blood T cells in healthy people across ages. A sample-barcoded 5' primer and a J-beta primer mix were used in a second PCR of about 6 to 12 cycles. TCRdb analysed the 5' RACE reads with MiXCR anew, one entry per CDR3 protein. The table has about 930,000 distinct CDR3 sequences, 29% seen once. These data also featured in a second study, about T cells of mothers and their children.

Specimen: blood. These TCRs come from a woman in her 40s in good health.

CDR3 amino acids: CASSQSGSLAKNIQYF. In DNA, the CDR3 is TGTGCCAGCAGCCAGTCCGGGTCTCTAGCCAAAAACATTCAGTACTTC. The rearrangement links TRBV2 to TRBJ2-4; D gene ambiguous. Germline CDR1 and CDR2: SNHLY and FYNNEI. This CDR3 is 16 amino acids long. Deletions cut 6 bases from V and 0 bases from J, with 15 bases between.

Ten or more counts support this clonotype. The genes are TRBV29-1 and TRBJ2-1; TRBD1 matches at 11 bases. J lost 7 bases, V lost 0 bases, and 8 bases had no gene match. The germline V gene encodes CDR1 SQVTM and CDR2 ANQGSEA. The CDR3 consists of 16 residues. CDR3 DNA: TGCAGCGTTGAAGATCCTGGACAGGGGGCGATAAATGAGCAGTTCTTC. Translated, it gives CSVEDPGQGAINEQFF.

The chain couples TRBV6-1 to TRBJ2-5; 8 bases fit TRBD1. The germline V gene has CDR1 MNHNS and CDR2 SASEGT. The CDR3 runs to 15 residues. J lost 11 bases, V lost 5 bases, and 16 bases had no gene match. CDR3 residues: CASSSLGQGDWEQYF. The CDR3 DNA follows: TGTGCCAGCAGTTCCCTTGGACAGGGAGATTGGGAGCAGTACTTC.

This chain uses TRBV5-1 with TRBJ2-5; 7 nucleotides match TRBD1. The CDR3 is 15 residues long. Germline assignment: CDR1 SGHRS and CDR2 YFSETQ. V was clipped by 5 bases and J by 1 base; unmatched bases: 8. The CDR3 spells CASRSPTGAQETQYF. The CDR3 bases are TGCGCCAGCAGGTCCCCAACAGGGGCCCAAGAGACCCAGTACTTC. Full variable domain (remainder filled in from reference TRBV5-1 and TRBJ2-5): KAGVTQTPRYLIKTRGQQVTLSCSPISGHRSVSWYQQTPGQGLQFLFEYFSETQRNKGNFPGRFSGRQFSNSRSEMNVSTLELGDSALYLCASRSPTGAQETQYFGPGTRLLVL.